The present T cell receptor beta chain was sequenced within a study of blood T cells in healthy people across ages. Whole-study findings and limits: Per-million-T-cell TCR beta diversity fell roughly linearly with age. Total diversity from one million sequenced T cells was likely underestimated.

As concerns this clonotype: Its antigen is not identified. A junction end diverges from the germline sequence, so it may reflect a read error.

For the second PCR, which ran for about 6 to 11 cycles, a sample-barcoded 5' primer and a J-beta primer mix were used. Every individual sample yielded 2.5 million or more paired-end reads (each containing CDR3). One entry per CDR3 protein results from TCRdb running MiXCR on the 5' RACE reads. The repertoire has about 570,000 distinct CDR3 sequences, approximately 27% of them found once; the top ten carry under 20%. Peripheral blood from each donor was collected in a volume of about 9.9 milliliters. The CDR3 totals 15 residues. Germline V lookup: CDR1 DFQATT, CDR2 SNEGSKA (reference sequence). This receptor was obtained from a woman aged 70-85 years in good health. This chain joins TRBV20-1 and TRBJ1-1; TRBD1 might be the D (5 bases). Sample: blood. CDR3 in DNA: TGCAGTGCTAGAGTGGGGGGGGTGGGGAACACCGAAGCTTTCTTT. Translation gives CSARVGGVGNTEAFF.